Listed below are T cell receptor beta chains from one sample, sequenced in a study of blood T cell repertoires in COVID-19. Generated by immunoSEQ multiplex PCR, the TCRdb table keeps only in-frame clones and is missing some. This repertoire shows some 240,000 clones, 60% to 85% found once; its top ten account for approximately 7.2%. Material for sequencing was peripheral blood. These receptors were obtained from a woman between 65 and 79 years old with acute or convalescent COVID-19. The CDR3 runs from the conserved cysteine through the conserved F or W. A D gene is named only where the DNA matches it firmly. Only some rows state a clone size, as once, few, many or a class for expanded clones.

14	NA	TRBV6-5	TRBD1	TRBJ2-7	TGTGCCAGCAGATCCGGGACAGGGGCCCCCGAGCAGTACTTC	CASRSGTGAPEQYF
17	once	TRBV4-1	NA	TRBJ2-2	TGCGCCAGCAGCCAATCCATCTGGGTCAGGGCCACCGGGGAGCTGTTTTTT	CASSQSIWVRATGELFF
16	NA	TRBV30	NA	TRBJ1-1	TGTGCCTGGAGTGTAACGAGTTTGAACAGGAACACTGAAGCTTTCTTT	CAWSVTSLNRNTEAFF
14	NA	TRBV4-3	NA	TRBJ2-7	TGCGCCAGCAGCCAAGATCGAGGAGCATACGAGCAGTACTTC	CASSQDRGAYEQYF
12	NA	TRBV19	NA	TRBJ2-7	TGTGCCAGTAGTATTCAGGGAGGCGAGCAGTACTTC	CASSIQGGEQYF
15	NA	TRBV2	NA	TRBJ2-3	TGTGCCAGCAGTGAAACAGGGTTTTCCACAGATACGCAGTATTTT	CASSETGFSTDTQYF
15	few	TRBV28	TRBD1	TRBJ2-3	TGTGCCAGCAGGGGACAGGATGGAGGCACAGATACGCAGTATTTT	CASRGQDGGTDTQYF
14	NA	TRBV10-2	NA	TRBJ1-5	TGCGCCAGCGCCGGGAGGGGTCCGGGTCAGCCCCAGCATTTT	CASAGRGPGQPQHF
13	NA	TRBV29-1	NA	TRBJ1-2	TGCAGCGTTGGTGGTTCGGGGAACTATGGCTACACCTTC	CSVGGSGNYGYTF
18	NA	TRBV21-1	NA	TRBJ1-3	TGTGCCAGGAGCGAAGGGCAACTCCGAGGCCGGCAGGGAAACACCATATATTTT	CARSEGQLRGRQGNTIYF
14	NA	TRBV7-2	TRBD2	TRBJ2-1	TGTGCCAGCAGCGAGCTCCCTAGCGGCAATGAGCAGTTCTTC	CASSELPSGNEQFF
15	NA	TRBV3-1/TRBV3-2	NA	TRBJ2-5	TGTGCCAGCAGCCAACATCCAGGGAAAGAAGAGACCCAGTACTTC	CASSQHPGKEETQYF
16	NA	TRBV21-1	NA	TRBJ1-5	TGTGCCAGCAGCAAAGCTCAAGGCGGACTGCCTCAGCCCCAGCATTTT	CASSKAQGGLPQPQHF
15	NA	TRBV18	TRBD1	TRBJ2-7	TGTGCCAGCTCACCATTAGGACAGGACTCCTACGAGCAGTACTTC	CASSPLGQDSYEQYF
15	NA	TRBV11-2	TRBD1	TRBJ2-7	TGTGCCAGCAGCCCACAGCAGGGGGCCCACTACGAGCAGTACTTC	CASSPQQGAHYEQYF
14	NA	TRBV6-5	NA	TRBJ1-2	TGTGCCAGCAGGACAGGTGGGACTAACTATGGCTACACCTTC	CASRTGGTNYGYTF
17	NA	TRBV11-2	TRBD1	TRBJ2-2	TGTGCCAGCAGCTTCTTCCCGGGACAGGGAACCACCGGGGAGCTGTTTTTT	CASSFFPGQGTTGELFF
14	NA	TRBV5-1	NA	TRBJ1-1	TGCGCCAGCAGCGCCCAGGGTATTTCGACTGAAGCTTTCTTT	CASSAQGISTEAFF
14	few	TRBV6-5	NA	TRBJ1-4	TGTGCCAGCCGACAACAGGGCAGGGTTGAAAAACTGTTTTTT	CASRQQGRVEKLFF
15	once	TRBV6-5	TRBD1	TRBJ1-5	TGTGCCAGCAGTCCCAGGGGGCGAAGTAATCAGCCCCAGCATTTT	CASSPRGRSNQPQHF
14	few	TRBV25-1	TRBD1	TRBJ1-2	TGTGCCAGCAGTGAAGGGACAGGGAATGGTGGCTACACCTTC	CASSEGTGNGGYTF
13	NA	TRBV2	NA	TRBJ2-5	TGTGCCAGCAGTGACACAGAACAAGAGACCCAGTACTTC	CASSDTEQETQYF
14	NA	TRBV30	TRBD1	TRBJ2-1	TGTGCCTGGAGTAGCGGGACAGGGGGCAATGAGCAGTTCTTC	CAWSSGTGGNEQFF
14	NA	TRBV9	TRBD1	TRBJ1-1	TGTGCCAGCAGCGTAGTGGGACAGGGCGGTGAAGCTTTCTTT	CASSVVGQGGEAFF
14	NA	TRBV10-2	TRBD1	TRBJ1-6	TGCGCCAGCGGCGGGACAGTCGAAAATTCACCCCTCCACTTT	CASGGTVENSPLHF
12	once	TRBV30	TRBD1	TRBJ2-1	TGTGCCTGGGGACAGGGGGCTGGGGAGCAGTTCTTC	CAWGQGAGEQFF
15	NA	TRBV4-1	TRBD1	TRBJ1-6	TGCGCCAGCAGCCTTTCAGGGACAGGGCAAGCACCCCTCCACTTT	CASSLSGTGQAPLHF
15	NA	TRBV5-6	NA	TRBJ1-5	TGTGCCAGCAGCTATGGCAGGGGAAGCAATCAGCCCCAGCATTTT	CASSYGRGSNQPQHF
17	NA	TRBV6-2/TRBV6-3	TRBD2	TRBJ2-5	TGTGCCAGCAGTTACAGTTTTCGGAGCGGGGGGGCAGAGACCCAGTACTTC	CASSYSFRSGGAETQYF
17	NA	TRBV12-2	NA	TRBJ2-1	TGTGCAAGTCGATTCGAAATAGCGGGGGTCCGCTACAATGAGCAGTTCTTC	CASRFEIAGVRYNEQFF
14	few	TRBV5-8	NA	TRBJ1-1	TGTGCCAGCAGCTTGGCAGGGCAGAACACTGAAGCTTTCTTT	CASSLAGQNTEAFF
12	NA	TRBV30	TRBD1	TRBJ1-1	TGTGCCTGGAGTGGGGGACAGGGGGAAGCTTTCTTT	CAWSGGQGEAFF
13	NA	TRBV29-1	NA	TRBJ1-4	TGCAGCGTTATTGGGGGCTCTGGAGAAAAACTGTTTTTT	CSVIGGSGEKLFF